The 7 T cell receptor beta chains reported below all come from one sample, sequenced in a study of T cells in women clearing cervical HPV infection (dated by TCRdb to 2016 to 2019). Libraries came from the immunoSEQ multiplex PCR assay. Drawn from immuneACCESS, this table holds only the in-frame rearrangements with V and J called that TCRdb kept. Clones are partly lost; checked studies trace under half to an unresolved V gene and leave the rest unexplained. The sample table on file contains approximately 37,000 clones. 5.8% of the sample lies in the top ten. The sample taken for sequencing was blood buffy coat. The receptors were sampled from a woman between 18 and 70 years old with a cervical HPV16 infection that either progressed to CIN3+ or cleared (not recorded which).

CDR3 DNA (partial): TGTGCCAGCAGGCGCGTCATCTCTGGGGCCAACGTC. Protein product: CASRRVISGANV. The entire CDR3 reads CASRRVISGANVLTF. This chain connects TRBV6-2 or TRBV6-3 to TRBJ2-6; no clear D gene. Read sequence stops 3 residues before the CDR3 end, and the germline J gene provides the missing end. V lost 6 bases, J lost 0 bases, and 9 bases lay in between. Germline V gene sequence: CDR1 MNHEY, CDR2 SVGEGT. The CDR3 contains 15 residues.

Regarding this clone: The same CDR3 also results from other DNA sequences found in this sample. The DNA read from the CDR3 is TGCAGTGCGGACATAAGACTAGCGGGGGGTTACGAG. Translated: CSADIRLAGGYE. The complete CDR3 sequence is CSADIRLAGGYEQYF. V gene TRBV20-1 combines with J gene TRBJ2-7, with 13 bases lining up with TRBD2. The read gets to within 3 residues of the CDR3 end, and the germline J gene fills in the rest. This CDR3 has 15 amino acids. Germline V gives CDR1 DFQATT, CDR2 SNEGSKA (reference sequence). V shed 6 bases and J 4 bases; nucleotides not matched to a gene: 9.

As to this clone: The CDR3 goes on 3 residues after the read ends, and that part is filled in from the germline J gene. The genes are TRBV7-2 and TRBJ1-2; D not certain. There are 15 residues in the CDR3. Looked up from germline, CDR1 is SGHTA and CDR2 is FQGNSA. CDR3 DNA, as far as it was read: TGTGCCAGCAGGCGAACGGGAGCGGGCACAGATACC. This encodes CASRRTGAGTDT. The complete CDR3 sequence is CASRRTGAGTDTYTF.

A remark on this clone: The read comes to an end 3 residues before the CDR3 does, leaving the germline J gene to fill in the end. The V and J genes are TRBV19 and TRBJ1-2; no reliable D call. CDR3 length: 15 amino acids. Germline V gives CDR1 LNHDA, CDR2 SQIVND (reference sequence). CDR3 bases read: TGTGCCAGTAGTATAGTCCTAGCGGGAGAAAATGAC. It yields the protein CASSIVLAGEND. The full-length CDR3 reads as CASSIVLAGENDYTF.

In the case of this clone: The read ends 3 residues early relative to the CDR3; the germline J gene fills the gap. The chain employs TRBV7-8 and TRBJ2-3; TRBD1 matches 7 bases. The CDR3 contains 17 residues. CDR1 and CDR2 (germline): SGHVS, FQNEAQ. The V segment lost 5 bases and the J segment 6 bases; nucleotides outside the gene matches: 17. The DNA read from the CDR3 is TGTGCCAGCAGCCCCATTCGACAGGGCACCCGATCGGATACG. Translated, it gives CASSPIRQGTRSDT. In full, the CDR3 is CASSPIRQGTRSDTQYF. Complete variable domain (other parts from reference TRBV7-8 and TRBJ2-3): GAGVSQSPRYKVAKRGQDVALRCDPISGHVSLFWYQQALGQGPEFLTYFQNEAQLDKSGLPSDRFFAERPEGSVSTLKIQRTQQEDSAVYLCASSPIRQGTRSDTQYFGPGTRLTVL.

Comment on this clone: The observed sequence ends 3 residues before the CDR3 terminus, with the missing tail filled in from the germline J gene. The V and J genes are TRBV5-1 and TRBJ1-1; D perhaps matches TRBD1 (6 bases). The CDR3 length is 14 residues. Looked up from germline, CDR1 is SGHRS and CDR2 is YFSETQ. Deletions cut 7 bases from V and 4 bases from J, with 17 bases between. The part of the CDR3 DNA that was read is TGCGCCAGCCGGACAGTAGTTCAGGGCACTGAA. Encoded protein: CASRTVVQGTE. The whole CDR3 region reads CASRTVVQGTEAFF. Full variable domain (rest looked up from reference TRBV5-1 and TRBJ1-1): KAGVTQTPRYLIKTRGQQVTLSCSPISGHRSVSWYQQTPGQGLQFLFEYFSETQRNKGNFPGRFSGRQFSNSRSEMNVSTLELGDSALYLCASRTVVQGTEAFFGQGTRLTVV.

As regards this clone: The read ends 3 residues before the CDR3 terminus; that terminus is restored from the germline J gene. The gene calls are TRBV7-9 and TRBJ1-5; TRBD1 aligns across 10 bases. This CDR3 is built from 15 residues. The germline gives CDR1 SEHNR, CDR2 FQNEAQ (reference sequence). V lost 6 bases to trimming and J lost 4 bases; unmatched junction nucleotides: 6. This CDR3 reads CASSSDRGPNQPQHF. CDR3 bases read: TGTGCCAGCAGTTCCGACAGGGGGCCAAATCAGCCC. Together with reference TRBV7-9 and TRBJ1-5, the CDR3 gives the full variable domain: DTGVSQNPRHKITKRGQNVTFRCDPISEHNRLYWYRQTLGQGPEFLTYFQNEAQLEKSRLLSDRFSAERPKGSFSTLEIQRTEQGDSAMYLCASSSDRGPNQPQHFGDGTRLSIL.